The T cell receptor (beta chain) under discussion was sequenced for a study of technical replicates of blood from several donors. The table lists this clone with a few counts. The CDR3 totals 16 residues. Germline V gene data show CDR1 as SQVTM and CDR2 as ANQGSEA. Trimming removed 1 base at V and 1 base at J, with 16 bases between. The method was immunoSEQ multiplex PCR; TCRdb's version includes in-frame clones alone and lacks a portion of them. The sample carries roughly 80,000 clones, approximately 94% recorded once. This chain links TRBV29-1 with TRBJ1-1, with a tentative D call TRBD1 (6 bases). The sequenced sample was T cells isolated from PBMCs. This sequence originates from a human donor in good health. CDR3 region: CSVEVGTFHSNTEAFF. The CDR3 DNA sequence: TGCAGCGTTGAAGTGGGGACATTTCATTCGAACACTGAAGCTTTCTTT.